Sequencing of this T cell receptor beta chain was carried out in a study of blood T cells in healthy people across ages. The use of a sample-barcoded 5' primer and a J-beta primer mix characterized a second PCR of about 6 to 12 cycles. TCRdb fed the 5' RACE reads into MiXCR, producing one record per CDR3 protein. The repertoire holds roughly 1.7 million distinct CDR3 sequences, with 30% to 40% as singletons. CDR3 length: 16 amino acids. The germline CDR1 and CDR2 sequences are SGHKS and YYEKEE (reference sequence). After removal of 0 bases from V and 0 bases from J, the junction contained 0 bases not matched to a gene.

The sequence came from a woman in her 30s in good health. The chain recombines TRBV5-5 with TRBJ2-2, with 9 bases matching TRBD1. The sequenced sample was blood. The CDR3 region has the DNA TGTGCCAGCAGCTTGGGGACAGGGGCGAACACCGGGGAGCTGTTTTTT. This sequence encodes CASSLGTGANTGELFF. Using reference TRBV5-5 and TRBJ2-2 for the parts outside the CDR3, the full variable domain is DAGVTQSPTHLIKTRGQQVTLRCSPISGHKSVSWYQQVLGQGPQFIFQYYEKEERGRGNFPDRFSARQFPNYSSELNVNALLLGDSALYLCASSLGTGANTGELFFGEGSRLTVL.